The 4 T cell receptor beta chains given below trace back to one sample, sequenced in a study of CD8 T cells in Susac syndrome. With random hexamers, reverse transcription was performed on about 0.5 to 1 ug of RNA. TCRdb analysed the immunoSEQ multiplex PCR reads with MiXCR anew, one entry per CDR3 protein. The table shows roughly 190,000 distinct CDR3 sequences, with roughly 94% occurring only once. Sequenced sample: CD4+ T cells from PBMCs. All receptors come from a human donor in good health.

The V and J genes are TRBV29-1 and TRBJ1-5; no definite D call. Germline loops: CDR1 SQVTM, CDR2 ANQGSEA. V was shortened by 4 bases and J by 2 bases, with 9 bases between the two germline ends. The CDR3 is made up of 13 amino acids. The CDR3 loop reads CSVALGGNQPQHF. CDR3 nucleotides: TGCAGCGTTGCTCTAGGAGGCAATCAGCCCCAGCATTTT.

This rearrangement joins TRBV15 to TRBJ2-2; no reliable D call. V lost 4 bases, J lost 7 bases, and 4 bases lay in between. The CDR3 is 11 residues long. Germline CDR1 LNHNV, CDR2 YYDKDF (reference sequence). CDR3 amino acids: CATSIDGELFF. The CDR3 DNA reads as TGTGCCACCAGCATTGACGGGGAGCTGTTTTTT.

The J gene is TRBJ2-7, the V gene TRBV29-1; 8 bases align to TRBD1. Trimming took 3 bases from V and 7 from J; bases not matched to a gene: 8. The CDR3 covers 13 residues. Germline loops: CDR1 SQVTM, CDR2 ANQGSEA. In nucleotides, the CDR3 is TGCAGCGTTGATGGGCAGGGGGCGGGAGAGCAGTACTTC. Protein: CSVDGQGAGEQYF.

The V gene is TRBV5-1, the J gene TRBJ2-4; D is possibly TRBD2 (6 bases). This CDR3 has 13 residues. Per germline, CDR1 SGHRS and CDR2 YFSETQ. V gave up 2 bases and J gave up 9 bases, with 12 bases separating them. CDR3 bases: TGCGCCAGCAGCTTCGGGGGAGAAGGCATTCAGTACTTC. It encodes CASSFGGEGIQYF.